This passage covers 29 T cell receptor beta chains from one sample sequenced in a study of blood T cell repertoires in COVID-19. Assay: immunoSEQ multiplex PCR; the TCRdb copy retains only in-frame clones and omits some. The table records fewer than 350,000 clones, approximately 85% of them present only once. Sequencing was carried out using peripheral blood. The receptors derive from a man aged 18 to 30 with active or convalescent COVID-19.

V and J are TRBV5-1 and TRBJ1-1, with D possibly TRBD1 on 5 matching bases. The CDR3 is 17 amino acids. The V end lost 0 bases, the J end lost 2 bases, and 17 bases lay between the germline ends. CDR1 SGHRS and CDR2 YFSETQ come from the germline V gene. CDR3 amino acids: CASSLVLGRARNTEAFF. The CDR3 bases are TGCGCCAGCAGCTTGGTCTTGGGCAGGGCGCGCAACACTGAAGCTTTCTTT.

As regards this clone: A much larger clone differs by one base, so this may be a read error. The chain recombines TRBV7-8 with TRBJ2-7, with D uncertain. Trimming took off 3 bases at V and 2 bases at J, with 8 bases between the two ends. CDR1 is SGHVS and CDR2 is FQNEAQ in the germline V gene. This CDR3 has 13 amino acids. The CDR3 bases are TGTGCCAGCAGCTTGGGCAGGACCTACGAGCAGTACTTC. Amino acid sequence: CASSLGRTYEQYF.

The rearrangement uses TRBV27 and TRBJ1-1; no clear D gene. Germline CDR1 MNHEY, CDR2 SMNVEV (reference sequence). This CDR3 comprises 13 residues. With 3 bases removed from V and 3 bases from J, the gap between germline ends came to 8 bases. CDR3 DNA sequence: TGTGCCAGCAGTTTTTCTAGGCACACTGAAGCTTTCTTT. Translating gives CASSFSRHTEAFF.

The gene calls are TRBV25-1 and TRBJ2-7, with 7 bases aligning to TRBD1. The length of the CDR3 is 14 residues. The germline V gene has CDR1 MGHDK and CDR2 SYGVNS. V gave up 4 bases and J gave up 1 base; unmatched junction bases: 4. The CDR3 sequence is CASSGDRPSYEQYF. In nucleotides, the CDR3 is TGTGCCAGCAGTGGGGACAGACCTTCCTACGAGCAGTACTTC.

The CDR3 DNA sequence: TGCGCCAGCAGTGACAGGGTGGACACTGAAGCTTTCTTT. This codes for CASSDRVDTEAFF. This sequence joins TRBV10-1 and TRBJ1-1, with a possible D match to TRBD1 (5 bases). V was trimmed by 3 bases and J by 3 bases, leaving 8 bases between them. This CDR3 spans 13 amino acids. The germline gives CDR1 WNHNN, CDR2 SYGVQD (reference sequence).

This rearrangement joins TRBV6-6 to TRBJ2-3; TRBD1 might be the D (5 bases). The V end was cut by 4 bases, the J end by 7 bases, with 12 bases between. Germline loops: CDR1 MNHNY, CDR2 SVGAGI (reference sequence). The CDR3 is 13 residues long. CDR3 sequence (DNA): TGTGCCAGCAGTTCGACAGACTCATATACGCAGTATTTT. It codes for CASSSTDSYTQYF.

This clone has more than one count but fewer than ten. Other DNA sequences in this sample translate to the same CDR3. The chain couples TRBV27 to TRBJ1-2; D gene unclear. Germline-derived CDR1 and CDR2 are MNHEY and SMNVEV (reference sequence). V lost 4 bases and J 8 bases, leaving 11 bases between the germline ends. CDR3 length: 12 amino acids. CDR3 protein: CASSSGGGGYTF. In DNA form, the CDR3 reads TGTGCCAGCAGTTCAGGTGGAGGGGGCTACACCTTC.

The rearrangement uses TRBV20-1 and TRBJ1-5; 7 positions match TRBD1. The CDR3 loop spans 15 amino acids. Germline CDR1 and CDR2: DFQATT and SNEGSKA (reference sequence). V was pared by 3 bases and J by 5 bases, with 10 bases of the junction left unmatched. The CDR3 DNA follows: TGCAGTGCTAGTAGACCAGGGGGAGGAGATCAGCCCCAGCATTTT. Translation gives CSASRPGGGDQPQHF.

The chain couples TRBV7-8 to TRBJ1-5, with a weak D call TRBD1 (6 bases). V dropped 5 bases and J dropped 0 bases, with 14 bases sitting between them. Germline lookup yields CDR1 SGHVS and CDR2 FQNEAQ. This CDR3 contains 16 residues. This chain's CDR3 is CASSSRDILSNQPQHF. CDR3 coding DNA: TGTGCCAGCAGCAGCCGGGACATCCTTAGCAATCAGCCCCAGCATTTT.

This clone was seen just once. The chain recombines TRBV11-3 with TRBJ2-2, with TRBD1 matching over 9 bases. V was clipped by 4 bases and J by 7 bases; unmatched bases: 10. The germline CDR1 and CDR2 sequences are SGHNT and YENEEA. This CDR3 spans 16 amino acids. The CDR3 is CASSSWTGVVGGELFF. Written as DNA, the CDR3 is TGTGCCAGCAGCTCATGGACAGGGGTGGTTGGCGGGGAGCTGTTTTTT.

The chain links TRBV12-5 to TRBJ2-3; 7 bases are a match to TRBD1. Germline lookup yields CDR1 LGHNT and CDR2 FRNRAP. There are 17 residues in the CDR3. V shed 5 bases and J 3 bases; nucleotides not matched to a gene: 14. CDR3 region: CASGPTGTVVRTDTQYF. The CDR3 nucleotides are TGTGCTAGTGGTCCAACCGGGACAGTTGTTAGGACAGATACGCAGTATTTT.

The sample holds one count of this clone. The rearrangement links TRBV5-6 to TRBJ1-1; 8 bases align to TRBD1. Germline V gene lookup returns CDR1 SGHDT and CDR2 YYEEEE. This CDR3 region has 13 residues. V lost 4 bases, J lost 5 bases, and 4 bases stayed unmatched. CDR3 sequence (DNA): TGTGCCAGCAGCATGGACAGGGCGACTGAAGCTTTCTTT. Protein sequence: CASSMDRATEAFF.

The V gene is TRBV5-4, the J gene TRBJ2-7; 10 nucleotides align to TRBD2. This CDR3 contains 16 residues. Germline V gives CDR1 SGHNT, CDR2 YYREEE (reference sequence). The trim removed 0 bases at V and 6 bases at J, leaving 9 bases unmatched. As DNA, the CDR3 is TGTGCCAGCAGCTTGGGATCTGCAGCGGGGGGGGTCGAGCAGTACTTC. It encodes CASSLGSAAGGVEQYF.

The rearrangement joins TRBV6-5 to TRBJ2-1; no clear D. The CDR3 is 13 amino acids. V was shortened by 8 bases and J by 4 bases, with 12 bases between the two germline ends. Germline CDR1 MNHEY, CDR2 SVGAGI. The CDR3 nucleotides are TGTGCCAGCGGTTGGAGCTTATACAATGAGCAGTTCTTC. Amino acid sequence: CASGWSLYNEQFF.

The genes are TRBV14 and TRBJ1-2, with 7 bases that match TRBD1. With V trimmed by 4 bases and J by 8 bases, 13 bases remained unmatched. The CDR3 loop spans 15 amino acids. Germline-derived CDR1 and CDR2 are SGHDN and FVKESK. This chain's CDR3 is CASSLGDSRWGGYTF. The CDR3 DNA follows: TGTGCCAGCAGCCTAGGGGACAGCCGTTGGGGCGGCTACACCTTC.

V gene TRBV3-1 (or the pseudogene TRBV3-2) combines with J gene TRBJ1-5; D is unclear. The germline V gene has CDR1 LGHDT and CDR2 YNNKEL (reference sequence). CDR3 length: 15 residues. The V and J ends lost 0 bases and 3 bases respectively, with 9 bases between them. CDR3 DNA sequence: TGTGCCAGCAGCCAAGATCATACCTACAATCAGCCCCAGCATTTT. Residues: CASSQDHTYNQPQHF.

The rearrangement links TRBV3-1 (or the pseudogene TRBV3-2) to TRBJ2-1; D is unclear. The V end was cut by 1 base, the J end by 1 base, with 11 bases between. In germline, CDR1 is LGHDT, CDR2 YNNKEL (reference sequence). This CDR3 has 16 amino acids. The CDR3 loop is CASSQGWSGSYNEQFF. CDR3 DNA: TGTGCCAGCAGCCAAGGCTGGAGTGGGTCCTACAATGAGCAGTTCTTC.

The J gene is TRBJ1-5, the V gene TRBV27, with no clear D. This CDR3 has 12 residues. V was clipped by 8 bases and J by 6 bases, with 11 bases between them. Germline values: CDR1 MNHEY, CDR2 SMNVEV (reference sequence). Here the CDR3 DNA reads TGTGCCAGCGGCGAGGGCGGTCAGCCCCAGCATTTT. This encodes CASGEGGQPQHF.

The J gene is TRBJ2-7, the V gene TRBV10-3; 7 nucleotides line up with TRBD1. Looked up from germline, CDR1 is ENHRY and CDR2 is SYGVKD. With V trimmed by 3 bases and J by 0 bases, 2 bases remained unmatched. CDR3 size: 14 residues. The CDR3 coding sequence is TGTGCCATCAGTGACGGGGACAGCTCCTACGAGCAGTACTTC. The encoded protein is CAISDGDSSYEQYF.

This chain joins TRBV5-1 and TRBJ2-5; 10 bases agree with TRBD2. CDR1 is SGHRS and CDR2 is YFSETQ in the germline V gene. The CDR3 has 17 amino acids. With V trimmed by 4 bases and J by 4 bases, 13 bases remained unmatched. The CDR3 here is CASSKLAGITKGETQYF. In nucleotides, the CDR3 is TGCGCCAGCAGCAAACTAGCGGGGATAACCAAAGGAGAGACCCAGTACTTC.

J is TRBJ2-5 and V is TRBV7-9; 7 nucleotides line up with TRBD1. Per germline, CDR1 SEHNR and CDR2 FQNEAQ (reference sequence). J was trimmed by 3 bases and V by 1 base; bases with no gene match: 11. This CDR3 is 17 amino acids long. CDR3 coding DNA: TGTGCCAGCAGCTTAGGACCCAGGGGGAAGAGTAAAGAGACCCAGTACTTC. Encoded protein: CASSLGPRGKSKETQYF.

This chain connects TRBV15 to TRBJ1-4; 7 bases agree with TRBD1. Unmatched junction bases numbered 0, after V lost 8 bases and J lost 0 bases. CDR1 is LNHNV, CDR2 YYDKDF, per germline (reference sequence). The CDR3 spans 13 residues. DNA of the CDR3: TGTGCCACCGGGACAGCAACTAATGAAAAACTGTTTTTT. The encoded protein is CATGTATNEKLFF.

This rearrangement joins TRBV4-1 to TRBJ1-4, with D maybe TRBD1 (5 bases). The germline CDR1 and CDR2 sequences are MGHRA and YSYEKL. This CDR3 is built from 15 residues. Deletions cut 0 bases from V and 3 bases from J, with 8 bases between. The CDR3 sequence is CASSQEYRSNEKLFF. CDR3 in DNA: TGCGCCAGCAGCCAAGAGTACAGGTCTAATGAAAAACTGTTTTTT.

This chain uses TRBV7-2 with TRBJ2-7, with TRBD2 matching over 7 bases. Germline values: CDR1 SGHTA, CDR2 FQGNSA. This CDR3 region has 13 residues. The J segment lost 7 bases and the V segment lost 0 bases, leaving 3 bases of the junction unmatched. The CDR3 sequence is CASSLAGGGEQYF. CDR3 in DNA: TGTGCCAGCAGCTTAGCTGGCGGGGGAGAGCAGTACTTC.

The chain links TRBV5-6 to TRBJ1-1; D is possibly TRBD1 (5 bases). Germline assignment: CDR1 SGHDT and CDR2 YYEEEE. Trimming removed 4 bases from V and 6 bases from J, with 16 bases in between. The CDR3 has 14 amino acids. CDR3 bases: TGTGCCAGCAGCGAAATGACAGCGGGGGCTGAAGCTTTCTTT. As protein: CASSEMTAGAEAFF.

Comments on this clone: At the DNA level, this CDR3 is encoded by other sequences in the same sample as well. The chain uses TRBV19 and TRBJ2-5, with D perhaps TRBD2 (6 bases). From germline, CDR1 is LNHDA and CDR2 SQIVND (reference sequence). Deletions cut 5 bases from V and 5 bases from J, with 6 bases between. There are 11 residues in the CDR3. The CDR3 DNA follows: TGTGCCAGTAGTCGGGGGGAGACCCAGTACTTC. As protein: CASSRGETQYF.

V usage is TRBV18 and J usage is TRBJ1-4; 11 positions agree with TRBD1. The junction had 5 bases not matched to a gene; V was cut back by 4 bases and J by 7 bases. The CDR3 is 15 amino acids. Germline V gene lookup returns CDR1 KGHSH and CDR2 LQKENI. The CDR3 here is CASSRGQGAVEKLFF. Written as DNA, the CDR3 is TGTGCCAGCTCACGCGGACAGGGGGCGGTTGAAAAACTGTTTTTT. The full variable domain, completed using reference TRBV18 and TRBJ1-4, is NAGVMQNPRHLVRRRGQEARLRCSPMKGHSHVYWYRQLPEEGLKFMVYLQKENIIDESGMPKERFSAEFPKEGPSILRIQQVVRGDSAAYFCASSRGQGAVEKLFFGSGTQLSVL.

V gene TRBV2 combines with J gene TRBJ2-3; the D gene is possibly TRBD2 (5 bases). CDR1 and CDR2 (germline): SNHLY, FYNNEI. Trimming removed 7 bases from V and 0 bases from J, with 11 bases in between. The CDR3 consists of 14 residues. The CDR3 here is CASTLAISTDTQYF. For the CDR3, the DNA is TGTGCCAGCACCTTAGCGATTAGCACAGATACGCAGTATTTT.

This clone has ten or more counts. J is TRBJ2-6 and V is TRBV6-2 or TRBV6-3, with D possibly being TRBD1 (6 bases). CDR3 length: 15 residues. CDR1 MNHEY and CDR2 SVGEGT come from the germline V gene. Trimming shortened V by 6 bases and J by 0 bases, and 9 bases separated the two germline ends. The chain's CDR3 is CASSGTSSGANVLTF. The CDR3 DNA sequence: TGTGCCAGCAGCGGGACATCCTCTGGGGCCAACGTCCTGACTTTC.